This T cell receptor beta chain was recovered during a study of blood T cells in healthy people across ages. Primed by a sample-barcoded 5' primer and a J-beta primer mix, a second PCR proceeded for roughly 6 to 12 cycles. Per sample, CDR3-containing paired-end reads numbered at least 2.5 million. TCRdb called the 5' RACE reads again in MiXCR, with one record for every CDR3 protein. This repertoire shows about 970,000 distinct CDR3 sequences, 51% found once; its top ten account for 20% to 25%. CDR3 length: 15 residues. Germline V gene sequence: CDR1 SGDLS, CDR2 YYNGEE. The V gene lost 0 bases and the J gene lost 1 base, with 9 bases spanning the gap.

The rearrangement joins TRBV9 to TRBJ2-3; a possible D gene is TRBD2 (6 bases). Specimen: blood. The receptor's source is a woman in her fifties or sixties in good health. The CDR3 coding sequence is TGTGCCAGCAGCGTAGTTCCTAGCGGCACAGATACGCAGTATTTT. Its translation: CASSVVPSGTDTQYF.